These 26 T cell receptor beta chains share one sample of origin, sequenced in a study of memory CD4+ T cells and cytomegalovirus serostatus. Some clones are missing from TCRdb's copy, which holds only in-frame ones; the method was immunoSEQ multiplex PCR. The repertoire consists of 70,000 to 90,000 clones, with roughly 78% occurring once and the leading ten covering 2% to 3%. The sort gate was single viable CD3+CD4+CD8-CD45RO+ cells for memory CD4+ T cells. The sample consisted of memory CD4+ T cells from blood. Every receptor here comes from an adult in good health and CMV-seropositive.

The chain links TRBV10-3 to TRBJ1-2; D remains unclear. CDR1 ENHRY and CDR2 SYGVKD come from the germline V gene. This CDR3 region has 12 residues. The V end lost 3 bases, the J end lost 5 bases, and 7 bases lay between the germline ends. The CDR3 region is CAISELTYGYTF. In DNA, the CDR3 is TGTGCCATCAGTGAATTAACGTATGGCTACACCTTC.

This chain connects TRBV25-1 to TRBJ1-1; possible D gene TRBD1, 6 bases. The CDR3 length is 15 residues. Trimming shortened V by 0 bases and J by 1 base, and 9 bases separated the two germline ends. Germline loops: CDR1 MGHDK, CDR2 SYGVNS. The CDR3 reads CASSEYGRGNTEAFF. The CDR3 DNA follows: TGTGCCAGCAGTGAATACGGCAGGGGGAACACTGAAGCTTTCTTT.

This chain uses TRBV25-1 with TRBJ2-7; 10 bases match TRBD1. This CDR3 spans 14 amino acids. Germline CDR1 and CDR2: MGHDK and SYGVNS. After removal of 5 bases from V and 5 bases from J, the junction contained 6 bases not matched to a gene. The DNA for the CDR3 is TGTGCCAGCAGTACGGGACAGGGGCTTCACGAGCAGTACTTC. It specifies CASSTGQGLHEQYF.

V gene TRBV7-2 combines with J gene TRBJ1-5; D is unresolved. The CDR3 consists of 14 residues. Germline V gives CDR1 SGHTA, CDR2 FQGNSA. Trimming left V 1 base short and J 3 bases short, with 7 bases between. As DNA, the CDR3 is TGTGCCAGCAGCTTAGACCAGACCAATCAGCCCCAGCATTTT. It encodes CASSLDQTNQPQHF.

This clone turned up a few times. J is TRBJ1-1 and V is TRBV10-3, with D uncertain. The CDR3 totals 15 residues. Per germline, CDR1 ENHRY and CDR2 SYGVKD. V lost 6 bases and J 1 base, leaving 15 bases between the germline ends. CDR3 sequence: CAIRPTDRRNTEAFF. DNA for the CDR3: TGTGCCATCAGACCCACCGACCGAAGGAACACTGAAGCTTTCTTT.

The sample holds one count of this clone. The chain uses TRBV30 and TRBJ2-7; D perhaps matches TRBD2 (5 bases). The ends were cut back, 4 bases at V and 3 bases at J, with 13 bases in the middle. CDR1 is GTSNPN and CDR2 is SVGIG in the germline V gene (reference sequence). The CDR3 totals 13 residues. The CDR3 is CAWKPPDYYEQYF. In DNA, the CDR3 is TGTGCCTGGAAACCGCCAGACTACTACGAGCAGTACTTC.

This clone appeared a single time. The chain recombines TRBV19 with TRBJ1-5; D is possibly TRBD1 (6 bases). This CDR3 is built from 15 residues. Looked up from germline, CDR1 is LNHDA and CDR2 is SQIVND (reference sequence). V lost 9 bases, J lost 7 bases, and 22 bases lay in between. The DNA for the CDR3 is TGTGCCAGCCAGTTAATCCAGGGGAAGGGGCAGCCCCAGCATTTT. Residues: CASQLIQGKGQPQHF.

The chain joins TRBV5-1 to TRBJ1-2; 10 positions agree with TRBD1. The CDR3 sequence is 17 residues long. Germline lookup yields CDR1 SGHRS and CDR2 YFSETQ. The ends lost 3 bases at V and 4 bases at J; junction bases unmatched: 12. The CDR3, as DNA: TGCGCCAGCAGCTCCTTGACAGGGGGCTCGGGGGCCTATGGCTACACCTTC. Its protein product is CASSSLTGGSGAYGYTF.

The genes are TRBV4-1 and TRBJ2-7; D is unresolved. The CDR3 contains 14 residues. Germline V lookup: CDR1 MGHRA, CDR2 YSYEKL. Trimming took off 4 bases at V and 4 bases at J, with 14 bases between the two ends. CDR3 nucleotides: TGCGCCAGCAGCCGACCGCCCCCGCGATACGAGCAGTACGTC. Its protein product is CASSRPPPRYEQYV.

This clone has more than one count but fewer than ten. The rearrangement joins TRBV6-1 to TRBJ1-1; no clear D. Trimming took off 6 bases at V and 1 base at J, with 9 bases between the two ends. The CDR3 has 13 residues. Germline V gene lookup returns CDR1 MNHNS and CDR2 SASEGT. CDR3: CASSRSANTEAFF. DNA of the CDR3: TGTGCCAGCAGCAGGTCGGCGAACACTGAAGCTTTCTTT.

The chain carries TRBV18 and TRBJ2-3; possibly TRBD2 for D (5 bases). CDR1 is KGHSH and CDR2 is LQKENI in the germline V gene. The CDR3 is 15 residues long. Deletions cut 2 bases from V and 0 bases from J, with 9 bases between. CDR3 protein: CASSPASLSTDTQYF. CDR3 DNA sequence: TGTGCCAGCTCACCAGCTAGCCTAAGCACAGATACGCAGTATTTT.

This chain links TRBV7-2 with TRBJ1-3; the D gene is possibly TRBD1 (5 bases). Trimming removed 5 bases from V and 4 bases from J, with 21 bases in between. This CDR3 contains 17 residues. Germline CDR1 SGHTA, CDR2 FQGNSA. CDR3 sequence reads: CASSLGPTVATGNTIYF. In DNA, the CDR3 is TGTGCCAGCAGCCTAGGTCCGACAGTGGCGACAGGAAACACCATATATTTT. The variable domain in full, with the rest retrieved from reference TRBV7-2 and TRBJ1-3, is GAGVSQSPSNKVTEKGKDVELRCDPISGHTALYWYRQSLGQGLEFLIYFQGNSAPDKSGLPSDRFSAERTGGSVSTLTIQRTQQEDSAVYLCASSLGPTVATGNTIYFGEGSWLTVV.

The V call is TRBV29-1, the J call TRBJ1-3; maybe TRBD1 (6 bases). V lost 6 bases to trimming and J lost 0 bases, with 9 bases between them. Per the germline V gene, CDR1 is SQVTM and CDR2 is ANQGSEA. The CDR3 runs to 13 residues. The CDR3 is CSVGGASGNTIYF. CDR3 nucleotides: TGCAGCGTGGGGGGCGCCTCTGGAAACACCATATATTTT.

This clone came up a few times. Additional DNA sequences in this sample encode the identical CDR3. V is TRBV5-1 and J is TRBJ2-5; 9 bases match TRBD2. Germline lookup yields CDR1 SGHRS and CDR2 YFSETQ. With V trimmed by 2 bases and J by 5 bases, 7 bases remained unmatched. The CDR3 totals 15 residues. The CDR3 loop is CASSFSGGPRETQYF. CDR3 DNA: TGCGCCAGCAGCTTTAGCGGGGGCCCGAGGGAGACCCAGTACTTC.

Notes on this clone: Other DNA sequences of this sample code for an identical CDR3. The chain recombines TRBV6-6 with TRBJ1-1; 8 positions match TRBD1. The V gene end was trimmed by 6 bases and the J gene end by 4 bases; junction bases not matched to a gene: 4. The CDR3 contains 13 residues. Germline V gives CDR1 MNHNY, CDR2 SVGAGI (reference sequence). CDR3 sequence reads: CASSRTGGTEAFF. CDR3 in DNA: TGTGCCAGCAGCCGCACAGGGGGCACTGAAGCTTTCTTT.

V usage is TRBV30 and J usage is TRBJ1-6; D not certain. The CDR3 has 13 amino acids. The ends were cut back, 7 bases at V and 4 bases at J, with 11 bases in the middle. Germline-derived CDR1 and CDR2 are GTSNPN and SVGIG (reference sequence). CDR3 sequence reads: CASQALYNSPLHF. CDR3 in DNA: TGTGCCTCCCAGGCGCTATATAATTCACCCCTCCACTTT.

V is TRBV10-1 and J is TRBJ1-2; D not certain. With 9 bases removed from V and 3 bases from J, the gap between germline ends came to 23 bases. This CDR3 is built from 16 residues. Germline loops: CDR1 WNHNN, CDR2 SYGVQD (reference sequence). In DNA form, the CDR3 reads TGCGCCAGTAGGGTACTCGAGAGAACCTTCCACTATGGCTACACCTTC. Its protein is CASRVLERTFHYGYTF.

The sample holds one count of this clone. The rearrangement joins TRBV5-4 to TRBJ1-3; tentative D call: TRBD1 (5 bases). V lost 0 bases and J lost 2, with 12 bases in between. The CDR3 totals 16 residues. Germline CDR1 is SGHNT and CDR2 is YYREEE (reference sequence). CDR3 nucleotides: TGTGCCAGCAGCTTGGCAGGCGGAGGGGCTGGAAACACCATATATTTT. Protein: CASSLAGGGAGNTIYF.

The chain couples TRBV11-2 to TRBJ1-1; TRBD1 is a possible D gene (5 bases). Between the trimmed V and J ends, which lost 3 bases and 5 bases, there was a span of 13 bases. The CDR3 is 14 residues long. Germline CDR1 SGHAT, CDR2 FQNNGV. CDR3 DNA sequence: TGTGCCAGCAGCTTCTCGGGGCTCGGGACTGAAGCTTTCTTT. It translates to CASSFSGLGTEAFF.

V gene TRBV5-1 combines with J gene TRBJ2-2, with TRBD1 identical over 9 bases. Trimming at V came to 4 bases and at J to 0 bases, leaving 4 bases not matched to a gene. This CDR3 comprises 16 residues. Germline CDR1 reads SGHRS; CDR2 reads YFSETQ. For the CDR3, the DNA is TGCGCCAGCAGCAAGGGGACAGGGTCGAACACCGGGGAGCTGTTTTTT. Its protein is CASSKGTGSNTGELFF. The full variable domain, in which reference TRBV5-1 and TRBJ2-2 provide the parts outside the CDR3, is KAGVTQTPRYLIKTRGQQVTLSCSPISGHRSVSWYQQTPGQGLQFLFEYFSETQRNKGNFPGRFSGRQFSNSRSEMNVSTLELGDSALYLCASSKGTGSNTGELFFGEGSRLTVL.

This chain uses TRBV5-4 with TRBJ1-1; 10 nucleotides agree with TRBD1. The germline V gene has CDR1 SGHNT and CDR2 YYREEE (reference sequence). Losses at the gene ends were 2 bases for V and 3 bases for J; bases not matched to a gene: 1. The CDR3 consists of 14 residues. The CDR3 nucleotides are TGTGCCAGCAGCTTCGGGACAGGGGACACTGAAGCTTTCTTT. This sequence encodes CASSFGTGDTEAFF.

Written as DNA, the CDR3 is TGTGCCAGCAGCCCCCGGAGGTCTGGCGTAGAGACCCAGTACTTC. This translates into CASSPRRSGVETQYF. This chain uses TRBV11-3 with TRBJ2-5, with TRBD2 as a possible D gene (5 bases). Germline CDR1 reads SGHNT; CDR2 reads YENEEA. The CDR3 is made up of 15 amino acids. Trimming removed 5 bases at V and 4 bases at J, with 17 bases between.

V is TRBV7-9 and J is TRBJ2-7; D tentatively fits TRBD1 or TRBD2 (5 bases each). V dropped 4 bases and J dropped 2 bases, with 9 bases sitting between them. CDR3 length equals 13 residues. Looked up from germline, CDR1 is SEHNR and CDR2 is FQNEAQ (reference sequence). The CDR3 coding sequence is TGTGCCAGCAGCTCGGGACGGGCCTACGAGCAGTACTTC. Its translation is CASSSGRAYEQYF.

This chain connects TRBV29-1 to TRBJ1-1; D is perhaps TRBD1 (6 bases). V was pared by 7 bases and J by 5 bases, with 14 bases between. Germline V gives CDR1 SQVTM, CDR2 ANQGSEA. This CDR3 is 12 amino acids long. In nucleotides, the CDR3 is TGCAGCGCTAAACAGGGTAGTACTGAAGCTTTCTTT. As protein: CSAKQGSTEAFF. Looking up the rest from reference TRBV29-1 and TRBJ1-1 gives the full variable domain: SAVISQKPSRDICQRGTSLTIQCQVDSQVTMMFWYRQQPGQSLTLIATANQGSEATYESGFVIDKFPISRPNLTFSTLTVSNMSPEDSSIYLCSAKQGSTEAFFGQGTRLTVV.

The J gene is TRBJ1-1, the V gene TRBV5-1; TRBD1 agrees at 8 bases. The CDR3 is 16 amino acids. After removal of 2 bases from V and 0 bases from J, the junction contained 6 bases not matched to a gene. Germline V lookup: CDR1 SGHRS, CDR2 YFSETQ. This CDR3 reads CASSFGQGILNTEAFF. CDR3 nucleotide sequence: TGCGCCAGCAGCTTTGGACAGGGAATATTGAACACTGAAGCTTTCTTT. Full variable domain (rest looked up from reference TRBV5-1 and TRBJ1-1): KAGVTQTPRYLIKTRGQQVTLSCSPISGHRSVSWYQQTPGQGLQFLFEYFSETQRNKGNFPGRFSGRQFSNSRSEMNVSTLELGDSALYLCASSFGQGILNTEAFFGQGTRLTVV.

The V and J genes are TRBV13 and TRBJ1-4; tentatively, D is TRBD1 (5 bases). The germline V gene has CDR1 PRHDT and CDR2 FYEKMQ (reference sequence). V lost 3 bases and J 2 bases, leaving 10 bases between the germline ends. CDR3 length: 15 residues. CDR3 sequence reads: CASSFRQGTNEKLFF. DNA of the CDR3: TGTGCCAGCAGCTTCCGTCAGGGCACTAATGAAAAACTGTTTTTT.